This T cell receptor beta chain is from a study of T cell responses to AZD1222 COVID-19 vaccine (dated by TCRdb to the early 2020s). For the wider study: TCR sequencing covered about 230 trial participants: roughly 200 given two doses of AZD1222 and some 25 given two doses of MenACWY control vaccine. Trial participants were enrolled into age subgroups of 18-55, 56-69 and 70-plus years, which contained about 150, 28 and 57 TCR-sequenced participants, respectively.

Broader findings and caveats from the paper: Most participants were white British and females outnumbered males, and the authors suggested that clonal diversity may have been underestimated. Nearly half of unique spike-specific TCRs reportedly recognized epitopes outside regions mutated in the B.1.351 and B.1.1.7 variants. CD4 TCRs associated with the vaccine covered the entire spike protein, and the dominant responses were in regions 160-218 and 743-854. In the small 56-69-year group, the increase in depth fell short of significance, most likely because of low power. Conclusions about previously exposed vaccinees are limited, since just a handful of AZD1222 recipients were seropositive for SARS-CoV-2 at baseline. Because no day 14 peak-response samples were available, repertoires were characterized only after the peak T cell response. After two AZD1222 doses, both the breadth and the depth of spike-specific TCRs were significantly higher than at day 0 and than in MenACWY recipients.

The sample's time point, from its label and the paper: about 28 days (+/-7) after the second vaccine dose. AZD1222 recipients given second doses at about 4 weeks or at about 12 weeks were pooled, since spike-specific TCR depth and breadth were not found to differ between the two schedules. Vaccinee samples were obtained from the UK trials COV001 and COV002, which included a single-blind randomized controlled phase 2/3 trial of AZD1222 (ChAdOx1 nCoV-19) in healthy adults. Trial participant PBMC samples were collected at day 0 and day 28 after the second dose for TCRbeta chain sequencing. The CDR3 regions of human TCRbeta chains were analyzed by immunosequencing. The published analysis was carried out like this. Repertoire TCRs were checked for matches against a reference library of SARS-CoV-2-specific TCRs that had been generated using the MIRA antigen-specificity platform. Breadth was defined as the fraction of unique TCRs that were SARS-CoV-2-associated. Depth was defined as the fraction of total T cells that were SARS-CoV-2-associated. Using the MIRA data, each spike-specific TCR was assigned both to the spike region to which the TCR was reactive and to a CD4 or CD8 class. Log10-transformed breadth and depth values were compared by one-way ANOVA with Sidak's multiple comparisons tests. What TCRdb holds here is the immuneACCESS table cut down to in-frame rearrangements. Part of the clones is not present; checked against another copy, under half of the missing clones reflect an unresolved V gene, and the others are unexplained. That table supplies the V and J calls and clone size; D and trimming were determined from the DNA. The sample profile shows about 170,000 clones; around nine tenths of them were found once. The top ten clones comprise approximately 1% of the sample.

The CDR3 starts with the cysteine, ends with the phenylalanine, and has 15 residues. Only the CDR3 region is kept as DNA, spanning 45 bases read in frame from base 1. From a lookup of the germline V gene, CDR1 and CDR2 are WSHSY and SAAADI. V was cut back by 2 bases and J by 3 bases, leaving a gap of 10 bases between them. Points on this clone: Its antigen specificity is not known. Qualities for individual bases were not recorded, and no much larger clone is one base off.

The sequenced sample was peripheral blood, obtained 28 days after the second AZD1222 dose. Here the chain combines TRBV10-2 and TRBJ2-2; TRBD2 is possibly the D segment (5 matching bases). The sequence was collected from an adult who received the AZD1222 COVID-19 vaccine. The nucleotide sequence reads TGCGCCAGCAGTGAGGTGAGGGTGGACACCGGGGAGCTGTTTTTT. Translation gives CASSEVRVDTGELFF.